The clone carrying this T cell receptor (beta chain) showed up just once. Its antigen is as yet unknown. The data belong to a study of cytomegalovirus exposure and HLA in healthy donors. Notes on the study in general: Per a later analysis, 15,000 to 20,000 TCR beta sequences showed association with HLA alleles at 0.05 false discovery rate.

The primer mix had 60 Vbeta and 13 Jbeta primers. Measured with immunoSEQ multiplex PCR; TCRdb has only the in-frame clones, and not every one. The sample includes 100,000 or so clones, about four fifths of them seen just once. Germline assignment: CDR1 LGHNT and CDR2 FRNRAP. The CDR3 covers 16 residues. J gave up 7 bases and V 4 bases, and 15 bases lay outside the gene matches. The chain combines TRBV12-5 with TRBJ1-1; 7 nucleotides match TRBD1. This clonotype originated in a man aged 40-50 years in good health and CMV-seronegative. Sequencing was carried out using PBMCs. The CDR3 is CASGWISDRAENEAFF. The CDR3 nucleotides are TGTGCTAGTGGTTGGATATCAGACAGGGCTGAAAATGAAGCTTTCTTT.